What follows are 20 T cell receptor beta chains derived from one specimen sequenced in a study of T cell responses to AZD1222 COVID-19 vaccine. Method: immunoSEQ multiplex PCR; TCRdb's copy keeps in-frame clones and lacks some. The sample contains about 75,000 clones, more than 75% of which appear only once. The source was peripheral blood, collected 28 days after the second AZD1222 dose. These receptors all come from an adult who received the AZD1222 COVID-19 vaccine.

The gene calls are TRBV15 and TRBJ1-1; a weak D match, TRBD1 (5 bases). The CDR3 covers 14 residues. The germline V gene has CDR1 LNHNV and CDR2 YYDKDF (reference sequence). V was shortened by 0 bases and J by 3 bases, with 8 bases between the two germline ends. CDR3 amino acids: CATSRDSGDTEAFF. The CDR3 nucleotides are TGTGCCACCAGCAGAGATTCGGGGGACACTGAAGCTTTCTTT. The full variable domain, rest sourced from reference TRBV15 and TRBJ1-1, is DAMVIQNPRYQVTQFGKPVTLSCSQTLNHNVMYWYQQKSSQAPKLLFHYYDKDFNNEADTPDNFQSRRPNTSFCFLDIRSPGLGDTAMYLCATSRDSGDTEAFFGQGTRLTVV.

CDR3 amino acids: CAWRNGNTEAFF. The CDR3 nucleotides are TGTGCCTGGAGAAACGGTAACACTGAAGCTTTCTTT. The chain couples TRBV30 to TRBJ1-1; D is uncertain. V was shortened by 3 bases and J by 2 bases, with 7 bases between the two germline ends. The CDR3 is made up of 12 amino acids. Germline V lookup: CDR1 GTSNPN, CDR2 SVGIG (reference sequence).

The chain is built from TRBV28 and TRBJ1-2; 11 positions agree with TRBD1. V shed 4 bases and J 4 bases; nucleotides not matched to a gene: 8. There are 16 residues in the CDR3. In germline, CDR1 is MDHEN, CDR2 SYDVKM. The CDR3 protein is CASSWTGGMFPYGYTF. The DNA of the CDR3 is TGTGCCAGCAGTTGGACAGGGGGCATGTTTCCCTATGGCTACACCTTC.

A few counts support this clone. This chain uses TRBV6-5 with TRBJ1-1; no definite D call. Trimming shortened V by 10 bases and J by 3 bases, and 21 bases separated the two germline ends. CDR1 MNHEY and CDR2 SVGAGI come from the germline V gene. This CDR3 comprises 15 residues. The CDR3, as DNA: TGTGCCATTTCGACCCATTACGAGAGGGACACTGAAGCTTTCTTT. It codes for CAISTHYERDTEAFF.

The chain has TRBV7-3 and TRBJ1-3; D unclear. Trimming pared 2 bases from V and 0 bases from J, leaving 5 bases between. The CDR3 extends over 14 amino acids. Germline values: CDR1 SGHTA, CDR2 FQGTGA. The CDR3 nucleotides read TGTGCCAGCAGCTTAGGGGTCTCTGGAAACACCATATATTTT. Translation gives CASSLGVSGNTIYF.

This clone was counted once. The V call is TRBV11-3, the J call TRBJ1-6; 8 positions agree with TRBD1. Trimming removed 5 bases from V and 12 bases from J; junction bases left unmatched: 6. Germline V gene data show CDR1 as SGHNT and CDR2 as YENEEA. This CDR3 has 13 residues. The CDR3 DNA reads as TGTGCCAGCAGCACCCGTACAGGGGGACCCCTCCACTTT. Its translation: CASSTRTGGPLHF.

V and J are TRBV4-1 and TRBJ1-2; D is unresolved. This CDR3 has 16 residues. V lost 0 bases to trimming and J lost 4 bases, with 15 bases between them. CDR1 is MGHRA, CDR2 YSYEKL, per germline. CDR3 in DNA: TGCGCCAGCAGCCAAGAAGTGTCGCAGTCTGGCTATGGCTACACCTTC. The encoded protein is CASSQEVSQSGYGYTF.

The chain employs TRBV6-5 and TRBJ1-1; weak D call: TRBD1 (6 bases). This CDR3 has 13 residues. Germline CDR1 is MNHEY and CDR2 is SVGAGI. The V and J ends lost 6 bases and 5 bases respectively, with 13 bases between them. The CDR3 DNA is TGTGCCAGCAGACCCACAGGGAGGACTGAAGCTTTCTTT. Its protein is CASRPTGRTEAFF.

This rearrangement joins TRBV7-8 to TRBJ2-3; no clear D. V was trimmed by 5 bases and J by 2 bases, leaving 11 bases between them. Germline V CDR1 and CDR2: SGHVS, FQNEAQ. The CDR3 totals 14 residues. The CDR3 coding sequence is TGTGCCAGCAGCCCGACCAGGTACACAGATACGCAGTATTTT. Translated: CASSPTRYTDTQYF.

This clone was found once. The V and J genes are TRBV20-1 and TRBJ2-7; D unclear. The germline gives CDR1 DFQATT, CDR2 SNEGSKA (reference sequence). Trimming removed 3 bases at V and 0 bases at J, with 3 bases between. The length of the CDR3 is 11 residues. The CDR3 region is CSARGSYEQYF. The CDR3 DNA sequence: TGCAGTGCTAGGGGCTCCTACGAGCAGTACTTC.

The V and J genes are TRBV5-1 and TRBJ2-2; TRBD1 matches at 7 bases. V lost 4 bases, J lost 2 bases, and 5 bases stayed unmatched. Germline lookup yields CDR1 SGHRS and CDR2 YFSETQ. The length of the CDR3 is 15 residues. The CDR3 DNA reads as TGCGCCAGCAGCACGACAGGGCTTAACACCGGGGAGCTGTTTTTT. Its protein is CASSTTGLNTGELFF. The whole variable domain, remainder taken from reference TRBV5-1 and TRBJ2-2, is KAGVTQTPRYLIKTRGQQVTLSCSPISGHRSVSWYQQTPGQGLQFLFEYFSETQRNKGNFPGRFSGRQFSNSRSEMNVSTLELGDSALYLCASSTTGLNTGELFFGEGSRLTVL.

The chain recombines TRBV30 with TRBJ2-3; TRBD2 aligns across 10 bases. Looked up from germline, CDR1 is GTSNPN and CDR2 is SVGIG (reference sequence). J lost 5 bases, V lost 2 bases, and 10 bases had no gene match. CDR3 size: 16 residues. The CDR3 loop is CAWSRVAGGLGDTQYF. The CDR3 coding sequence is TGTGCCTGGAGTAGGGTAGCGGGGGGACTAGGAGATACGCAGTATTTT.

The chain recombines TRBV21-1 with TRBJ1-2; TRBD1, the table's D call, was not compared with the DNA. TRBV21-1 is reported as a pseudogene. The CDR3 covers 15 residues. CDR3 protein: CASSGQVGGNYGYTF. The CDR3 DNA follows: TGTGCCAGCAGCGGACAGGTTGGGGGTAACTATGGCTACACCTTC.

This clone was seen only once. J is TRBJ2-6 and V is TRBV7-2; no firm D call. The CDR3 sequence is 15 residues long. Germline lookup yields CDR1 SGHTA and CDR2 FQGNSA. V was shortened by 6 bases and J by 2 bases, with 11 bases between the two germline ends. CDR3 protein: CASSPLFTGANVLTF. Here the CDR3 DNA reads TGTGCCAGCAGTCCCCTTTTCACTGGGGCCAACGTCCTGACTTTC.

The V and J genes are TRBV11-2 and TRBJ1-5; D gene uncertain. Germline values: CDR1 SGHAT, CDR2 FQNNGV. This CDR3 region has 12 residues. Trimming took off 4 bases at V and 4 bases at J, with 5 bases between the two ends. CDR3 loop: CASSSPNQPQHF. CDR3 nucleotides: TGTGCCAGCAGCTCTCCGAATCAGCCCCAGCATTTT. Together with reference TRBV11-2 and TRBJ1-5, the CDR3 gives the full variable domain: EAGVAQSPRYKIIEKRQSVAFWCNPISGHATLYWYQQILGQGPKLLIQFQNNGVVDDSQLPKDRFSAERLKGVDSTLKIQPAKLEDSAVYLCASSSPNQPQHFGDGTRLSIL.

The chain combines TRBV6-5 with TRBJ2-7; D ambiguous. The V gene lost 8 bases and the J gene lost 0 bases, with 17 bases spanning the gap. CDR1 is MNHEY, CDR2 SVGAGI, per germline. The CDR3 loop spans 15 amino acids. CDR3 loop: CASGGSRLSSYEQYF. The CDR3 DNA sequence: TGTGCCAGCGGCGGTTCGCGTTTATCCTCCTACGAGCAGTACTTC.

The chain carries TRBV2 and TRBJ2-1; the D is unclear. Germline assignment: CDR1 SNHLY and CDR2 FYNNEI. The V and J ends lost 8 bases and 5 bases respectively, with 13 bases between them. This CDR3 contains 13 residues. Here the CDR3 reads CASLNGVNNEQFF. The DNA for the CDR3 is TGTGCCAGCCTCAACGGAGTAAACAATGAGCAGTTCTTC. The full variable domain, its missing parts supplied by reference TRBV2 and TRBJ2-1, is EPEVTQTPSHQVTQMGQEVILRCVPISNHLYFYWYRQILGQKVEFLVSFYNNEISEKSEIFDDQFSVERPDGSNFTLKIRSTKLEDSAMYFCASLNGVNNEQFFGPGTRLTVL.

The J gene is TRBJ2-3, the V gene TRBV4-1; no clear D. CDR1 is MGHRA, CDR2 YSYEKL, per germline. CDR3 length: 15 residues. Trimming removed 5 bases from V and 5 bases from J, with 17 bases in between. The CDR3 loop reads CASSKWYGPGDTQYF. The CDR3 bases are TGCGCCAGCAGCAAGTGGTACGGGCCTGGAGATACGCAGTATTTT.

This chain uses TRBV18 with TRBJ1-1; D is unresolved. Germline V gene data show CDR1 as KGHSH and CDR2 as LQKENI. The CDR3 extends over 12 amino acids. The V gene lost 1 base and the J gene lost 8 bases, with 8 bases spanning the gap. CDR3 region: CASSPRVGEAFF. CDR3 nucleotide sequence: TGTGCCAGCTCACCACGTGTTGGAGAAGCTTTCTTT.

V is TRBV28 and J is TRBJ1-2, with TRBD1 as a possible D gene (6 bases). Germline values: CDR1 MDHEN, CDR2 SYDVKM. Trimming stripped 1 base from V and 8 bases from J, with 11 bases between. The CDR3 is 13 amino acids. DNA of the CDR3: TGTGCCAGCAGTTTATCAGGGGCCGGCGGCTACACCTTC. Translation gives CASSLSGAGGYTF.